The present entry profiles one T cell receptor (beta chain) with its context. Its antigen is not identified. The data stem from a study of response to subunit inactivated influenza vaccine. TCRdb processed the RT-PCR reads anew with MiXCR; each CDR3 protein has one entry. The sample shows fewer than 550,000 distinct CDR3 sequences, about 25% of them seen only once. The study's findings and limits: T cells newly recruited by each seasonal influenza vaccination are few, the authors suggested.

CDR3 length: 14 amino acids. Germline V CDR1 and CDR2: SEHNR, FQNEAQ (reference sequence). Trimming removed 3 bases at V and 7 bases at J, with 16 bases between. The TCR originated in a man in his forties or fifties who received an inactivated influenza vaccine. The input for sequencing was CD4+ T cells sorted from PBMCs, taken less than 6 days after vaccination. V usage is TRBV7-9 and J usage is TRBJ2-7; possible D gene TRBD2, 6 bases. In nucleotides, the CDR3 is TGTGCCAGCAGCTTCCCTGGAGGGAAGGAAGAGCAGTACTTC. Protein: CASSFPGGKEEQYF.